The 32 T cell receptor beta chains below all came from one sample that was sequenced in a study of blood T cell repertoires in COVID-19. Using immunoSEQ multiplex PCR, the repertoire was profiled, and TCRdb retains in-frame clones only, with some absent. Here the sample spans some 240,000 clones, about 90% being singletons. The sample taken for sequencing was peripheral blood. The source is a woman in her 70s with COVID-19, enrolled during active disease.

The CDR3 coding sequence is TGTGCCAGCAGCCAGCCGGAACAGGGGGATGAGGATGGCTACACCTTC. Translating gives CASSQPEQGDEDGYTF. V gene TRBV4-2 combines with J gene TRBJ1-2; 8 bases align to TRBD1. Germline loops: CDR1 LGHNA, CDR2 YNFKEQ. V lost 3 bases and J lost 6; bases outside the gene matches: 12. This CDR3 spans 16 amino acids.

V is TRBV3-1 (or the pseudogene TRBV3-2) and J is TRBJ2-3, with D maybe TRBD1 (5 bases). Germline CDR1 is LGHDT and CDR2 is YNNKEL (reference sequence). This CDR3 region has 15 residues. Trimming pared 4 bases from V and 1 base from J, leaving 12 bases between. CDR3 bases: TGTGCCAGCAGCCCATGGGGCAGGGGCACAGATACGCAGTATTTT. The encoded protein is CASSPWGRGTDTQYF.

This clone was seen only once. The gene calls are TRBV24-1 and TRBJ2-5; D call uncertain. V gave up 5 bases and J gave up 3 bases, with 9 bases separating them. The CDR3 sequence is 13 residues long. Germline values: CDR1 KGHDR, CDR2 SFDVKD. CDR3 nucleotides: TGTGCCACCAGTGCACCAGGTAAAGAGACCCAGTACTTC. It encodes CATSAPGKETQYF.

The rearrangement uses TRBV6-5 and TRBJ2-7; TRBD1 matches 8 bases. Unmatched junction bases numbered 4, after V lost 6 bases and J lost 0 bases. Germline-derived CDR1 and CDR2 are MNHEY and SVGAGI. The CDR3 covers 14 residues. The CDR3 protein is CASRGDRSSYEQYF. For the CDR3, the DNA is TGTGCCAGCAGGGGGGACAGGAGCTCCTACGAGCAGTACTTC.

This clone was counted a few times. Other DNA sequences in the same sample also yield this CDR3. The genes are TRBV7-3 and TRBJ1-6, with 7 bases that match TRBD1. The CDR3 length is 14 residues. J gave up 10 bases and V 3 bases, and 6 bases lay outside the gene matches. Germline-derived CDR1 and CDR2 are SGHTA and FQGTGA. DNA of the CDR3: TGTGCCAGCAGCTTGTCAGGGGGAGGCTCACCCCTCCACTTT. It is translated as CASSLSGGGSPLHF.

V gene TRBV5-4 combines with J gene TRBJ1-6, with TRBD1 matching 8 bases. The CDR3 loop spans 14 amino acids. The V gene's germline CDR1 is SGHNT and CDR2 YYREEE (reference sequence). After removal of 5 bases from V and 5 bases from J, the junction contained 3 bases not matched to a gene. CDR3 nucleotide sequence: TGTGCCAGCAGGGGGACAGGCCATAATTCACCCCTCCACTTT. Translated: CASRGTGHNSPLHF.

This clone has just one count. This chain uses TRBV3-1 (or the pseudogene TRBV3-2) with TRBJ1-3; D may be TRBD1 (6 bases). There are 14 residues in the CDR3. Trimming pared 7 bases from V and 7 bases from J, leaving 17 bases between. The germline CDR1 and CDR2 sequences are LGHDT and YNNKEL (reference sequence). CDR3 nucleotide sequence: TGTGCCAGCATGCTATGGACAGCGGAGAACACCATATATTTT. It translates to CASMLWTAENTIYF.

V is TRBV11-1 and J is TRBJ1-1; a weak D match, TRBD1 (5 bases). The V end was cut by 5 bases, the J end by 0 bases, with 7 bases between. Germline V gives CDR1 SGHAT, CDR2 FQDESV (reference sequence). The CDR3 totals 13 residues. CDR3 residues: CASSPDMNTEAFF. In DNA form, the CDR3 reads TGTGCCAGCAGCCCGGACATGAACACTGAAGCTTTCTTT.

This rearrangement joins TRBV25-1 to TRBJ2-1; a weak D match, TRBD2 (5 bases). This CDR3 has 16 amino acids. The germline CDR1 and CDR2 sequences are MGHDK and SYGVNS. V was shortened by 3 bases and J by 0 bases, with 12 bases between the two germline ends. CDR3 bases: TGTGCCAGCAGTGAGCCCGGGATCAGCTCCTACAATGAGCAGTTCTTC. Protein product: CASSEPGISSYNEQFF.

This clone came up a few times. The chain uses TRBV10-3 and TRBJ2-7; TRBD2 aligns across 13 bases. V was pared by 11 bases and J by 0 bases, with 10 bases of the junction left unmatched. Looked up from germline, CDR1 is ENHRY and CDR2 is SYGVKD. The CDR3 totals 16 residues. CDR3: CAVRLAGGKSSYEQYF. CDR3 DNA sequence: TGTGCCGTTCGACTAGCGGGGGGAAAAAGCTCCTACGAGCAGTACTTC.

The genes are TRBV6-5 and TRBJ2-4; 8 nucleotides match TRBD2. The germline gives CDR1 MNHEY, CDR2 SVGAGI. This CDR3 region has 14 residues. Losses at the gene ends were 7 bases for V and 8 bases for J; bases not matched to a gene: 10. The CDR3 protein is CASTSSGLGYIQYF. The CDR3 DNA reads TGTGCCAGCACCTCTAGCGGGCTCGGGTACATTCAGTACTTC.

V usage is TRBV19 and J usage is TRBJ2-2, with TRBD2 identical over 11 bases. This CDR3 is built from 15 residues. CDR1 and CDR2 from the germline V gene are LNHDA and SQIVND (reference sequence). The V gene end was trimmed by 6 bases and the J gene end by 5 bases; junction bases not matched to a gene: 5. CDR3 DNA sequence: TGTGCCAGTAGCACTAGCGGGAGTTTTACCGGGGAGCTGTTTTTT. It translates to CASSTSGSFTGELFF.

This clone came up a few times. The chain uses TRBV19 and TRBJ1-1; 7 positions agree with TRBD1. The V and J ends lost 2 bases and 0 bases, in that order; junction bases with no gene match: 3. This CDR3 spans 15 amino acids. The germline V gene encodes CDR1 LNHDA and CDR2 SQIVND (reference sequence). The CDR3 DNA sequence: TGTGCCAGTAGTATACCCGGGACAGTGAACACTGAAGCTTTCTTT. Protein product: CASSIPGTVNTEAFF. Full variable domain (rest looked up from reference TRBV19 and TRBJ1-1): DGGITQSPKYLFRKEGQNVTLSCEQNLNHDAMYWYRQDPGQGLRLIYYSQIVNDFQKGDIAEGYSVSREKKESFPLTVTSAQKNPTAFYLCASSIPGTVNTEAFFGQGTRLTVV.

The J gene is TRBJ2-7, the V gene TRBV30, with 8 nucleotides matching TRBD2. Germline V gene data show CDR1 as GTSNPN and CDR2 as SVGIG (reference sequence). The CDR3 totals 15 residues. Trimming at V came to 4 bases and at J to 0 bases, leaving 8 bases not matched to a gene. This CDR3 is CAWNRGGNPSYEQYF. In DNA form, the CDR3 reads TGTGCCTGGAACCGGGGGGGGAATCCCTCCTACGAGCAGTACTTC.

This chain connects TRBV9 to TRBJ1-4, with 7 bases lining up with TRBD1. Germline V gene lookup returns CDR1 SGDLS and CDR2 YYNGEE. V gave up 4 bases and J gave up 8 bases; unmatched junction bases: 8. The CDR3 loop spans 14 amino acids. CDR3 sequence (DNA): TGTGCCAGCAGCAGCCGGGACAGATACGAAAAACTGTTTTTT. Amino acids: CASSSRDRYEKLFF.

J is TRBJ2-4 and V is TRBV7-9; 7 bases match TRBD2. Germline V CDR1 and CDR2: SEHNR, FQNEAQ (reference sequence). This CDR3 spans 17 amino acids. The ends lost 5 bases at V and 0 bases at J; junction bases unmatched: 10. CDR3 residues: CASSPTLAEVAKNIQYF. The CDR3 DNA follows: TGTGCCAGCAGCCCGACCCTAGCGGAAGTAGCCAAAAACATTCAGTACTTC.

The J gene is TRBJ2-1, the V gene TRBV7-9; 8 nucleotides agree with TRBD2. The CDR3 extends over 15 amino acids. Trimming cost V 8 bases and J 4 bases; bases outside gene matches: 10. Per the germline V gene, CDR1 is SEHNR and CDR2 is FQNEAQ (reference sequence). CDR3 sequence (DNA): TGTGCCAGCTACCCCGGGAGGGCCGGTTACAATGAGCAGTTCTTC. This gives the protein CASYPGRAGYNEQFF.

The chain is built from TRBV19 and TRBJ2-2; possibly TRBD2 for D (6 bases). The V gene's germline CDR1 is LNHDA and CDR2 SQIVND (reference sequence). Trimming took off 4 bases at V and 4 bases at J, with 13 bases between the two ends. The CDR3 has 15 amino acids. CDR3 residues: CASSSWGGVTGELFF. CDR3 sequence (DNA): TGTGCCAGTAGTAGTTGGGGAGGCGTCACCGGGGAGCTGTTTTTT.

The chain couples TRBV12-5 to TRBJ2-5; D not certain. V dropped 2 bases and J dropped 3 bases, with 4 bases sitting between them. Germline V CDR1 and CDR2: LGHNT, FRNRAP. CDR3 length equals 12 residues. The CDR3 protein is CASGLTKETQYF. The CDR3 DNA sequence: TGTGCTAGTGGTTTGACAAAAGAGACCCAGTACTTC.

The V gene is TRBV3-1 (or the pseudogene TRBV3-2), the J gene TRBJ1-2; weak D call: TRBD1 (5 bases). Trimming stripped 0 bases from V and 7 bases from J, with 9 bases between. CDR1 and CDR2 from the germline V gene are LGHDT and YNNKEL (reference sequence). CDR3 length: 13 residues. As DNA, the CDR3 is TGTGCCAGCAGCCAAGAAGCAGGGCCTGGCTACACCTTC. As protein: CASSQEAGPGYTF.

This rearrangement joins TRBV19 to TRBJ1-5; 7 bases match TRBD1. The J segment lost 4 bases and the V segment lost 3 bases, leaving 12 bases of the junction unmatched. This CDR3 spans 17 amino acids. CDR1 LNHDA and CDR2 SQIVND come from the germline V gene (reference sequence). The DNA for the CDR3 is TGTGCCAGTAGTATTGGGGGCAGGGGGTACAGAAATCAGCCCCAGCATTTT. This translates into CASSIGGRGYRNQPQHF.

This chain uses TRBV18 with TRBJ1-4; D remains ambiguous. The CDR3 consists of 14 residues. Germline lookup yields CDR1 KGHSH and CDR2 LQKENI. The germline V and J ends were trimmed by 3 bases and 2 bases, with 7 bases remaining between them. CDR3 region: CASSPSRTNEKLFF. The CDR3 nucleotides read TGTGCCAGCTCACCCTCGCGTACTAATGAAAAACTGTTTTTT.

This chain uses TRBV11-3 with TRBJ2-6; D ambiguous. This CDR3 has 18 amino acids. Per germline, CDR1 SGHNT and CDR2 YENEEA. The V end lost 1 base, the J end lost 0 bases, and 13 bases lay between the germline ends. DNA of the CDR3: TGTGCCAGCAGCTTAGGATCGACGGCGGTCTCTGGGGCCAACGTCCTGACTTTC. It codes for CASSLGSTAVSGANVLTF.

Concerning this clone: Other DNA variants within this sample encode the same CDR3. The rearrangement joins TRBV9 to TRBJ2-7; 14 nucleotides match TRBD2. CDR1 is SGDLS and CDR2 is YYNGEE in the germline V gene. The CDR3 extends over 15 amino acids. V was pared by 2 bases and J by 4 bases, with 2 bases of the junction left unmatched. The CDR3 reads CASSVGTSGSYEQYF. CDR3 nucleotide sequence: TGTGCCAGCAGCGTCGGGACTAGCGGGAGTTACGAGCAGTACTTC. Complete variable domain (other parts from reference TRBV9 and TRBJ2-7): DSGVTQTPKHLITATGQRVTLRCSPRSGDLSVYWYQQSLDQGLQFLIQYYNGEERAKGNILERFSAQQFPDLHSELNLSSLELGDSALYFCASSVGTSGSYEQYFGPGTRLTVT.

The chain recombines TRBV7-3 with TRBJ2-1, with TRBD2 matching over 9 bases. Germline CDR1 SGHTA, CDR2 FQGTGA. There are 15 residues in the CDR3. V shed 8 bases, J shed 2 bases, and the junction held 7 bases outside the gene matches. The CDR3 DNA is TGTGCCAGCCGCAATAGCGGGAGTCCCTACAATGAGCAGTTCTTC. This translates into CASRNSGSPYNEQFF.

The V gene is TRBV29-1, the J gene TRBJ1-1, with 9 bases fitting TRBD1. V lost 7 bases to trimming and J lost 4 bases; unmatched junction nucleotides: 13. Germline CDR1 is SQVTM and CDR2 is ANQGSEA. CDR3 length equals 15 residues. CDR3 nucleotide sequence: TGCAGCGGAGTTCCGGGACAGGGAGGGAGCACTGAAGCTTTCTTT. Translated, it gives CSGVPGQGGSTEAFF. Combining the CDR3 with reference TRBV29-1 and TRBJ1-1 gives the whole variable domain SAVISQKPSRDICQRGTSLTIQCQVDSQVTMMFWYRQQPGQSLTLIATANQGSEATYESGFVIDKFPISRPNLTFSTLTVSNMSPEDSSIYLCSGVPGQGGSTEAFFGQGTRLTVV.

This chain links TRBV20-1 with TRBJ2-3; D gene unclear. Germline V lookup: CDR1 DFQATT, CDR2 SNEGSKA (reference sequence). Trimming pared 3 bases from V and 4 bases from J, leaving 5 bases between. The CDR3 runs to 11 residues. CDR3 in DNA: TGCAGTGCTAGCTTCGCAGATACGCAGTATTTT. Translation: CSASFADTQYF.

This rearrangement joins TRBV4-1 to TRBJ2-5; TRBD1 aligns across 9 bases. CDR3 length equals 16 residues. Trimming took 4 bases from V and 4 from J; bases not matched to a gene: 10. Germline CDR1 and CDR2: MGHRA and YSYEKL. CDR3 protein: CASSPRGGTGPETQYF. The CDR3 region has the DNA TGCGCCAGCAGCCCGAGGGGAGGGACAGGGCCAGAGACCCAGTACTTC.

The chain carries TRBV5-1 and TRBJ2-2, with TRBD2 identical over 10 bases. The CDR3 covers 18 residues. Per germline, CDR1 SGHRS and CDR2 YFSETQ. J gave up 5 bases and V 1 base, and 11 bases lay outside the gene matches. CDR3 coding DNA: TGCGCCAGCAGCTTGAACCAGCGGGAGGGCCTCGGGACCGGGGAGCTGTTTTTT. Translating it yields CASSLNQREGLGTGELFF.

V is TRBV28 and J is TRBJ1-5, with 8 bases aligning to TRBD1. V shed 4 bases and J 7 bases; nucleotides not matched to a gene: 9. Looked up from germline, CDR1 is MDHEN and CDR2 is SYDVKM. The CDR3 has 15 residues. CDR3 sequence reads: CASSSGQGARQPQHF. Written as DNA, the CDR3 is TGTGCCAGCAGTTCCGGACAGGGAGCTCGCCAGCCCCAGCATTTT.

V is TRBV19 and J is TRBJ1-2; the D is unclear. The CDR3 length is 15 residues. Germline values: CDR1 LNHDA, CDR2 SQIVND (reference sequence). Deletions cut 7 bases from V and 0 bases from J, with 15 bases between. The CDR3, as DNA: TGTGCCAGTACCCCGGGAGGCCGTACTAACTATGGCTACACCTTC. Protein product: CASTPGGRTNYGYTF.

The chain joins TRBV3-1 (or the pseudogene TRBV3-2) to TRBJ1-3; D uncertain. The CDR3 covers 15 residues. Trimming left V 5 bases short and J 4 bases short, with 15 bases between. Germline values: CDR1 LGHDT, CDR2 YNNKEL (reference sequence). The CDR3 is CASSGRVLRGNTIYF. The CDR3 nucleotides read TGTGCCAGCAGCGGCCGGGTCCTTCGGGGAAACACCATATATTTT.